The source of this T cell receptor (beta chain) is a study of blood T cell repertoires in COVID-19. V shed 3 bases and J shed 7 bases, with 10 bases lying between them. CDR1 is WSHSY and CDR2 is SAAADI in the germline V gene. This CDR3 is 13 amino acids long. This table comes from immunoSEQ multiplex PCR, and its TCRdb copy is limited to in-frame clones, with some not included. The sample consists of roughly 150,000 clones, approximately 90% of them appearing once. The sample consisted of peripheral blood. The TCR sequence derives from a human donor in a cohort sampled during active COVID-19. The genes are TRBV10-2 and TRBJ2-1; D is possibly TRBD2 (5 bases). The CDR3 loop is CASSEWLANEQFF. The CDR3 nucleotides read TGCGCCAGCAGTGAATGGCTAGCTAATGAGCAGTTCTTC.